This is a list of T cell receptor beta chains from one sample in a study of follicular helper T cells after annual influenza vaccination. Clones were read by immunoSEQ multiplex PCR, and TCRdb kept only the in-frame ones, dropping some. The data hold around 25,000 clones, with approximately 80% observed a single time. The sequenced sample was CXCR5+ CD38- circulating T follicular helper cells from blood, obtained on the day of influenza vaccination. Every receptor here comes from an adult who received the influenza vaccine. Each CDR3 is given with its conserved first and last residue. The D gene is left open where the match is weak. Clone size appears in some rows only: once, few, many, or a class for an expanded clone.

J gene: TRBJ1-5
D gene: .
V gene: TRBV30
clone size: .
CDR3 DNA: TGTGCCTGGAGTCAAAACTTCGGACAGCTCCAGCCCCAGCATTTT
CDR3 protein: CAWSQNFGQLQPQHF

J gene: TRBJ2-1
D gene: .
V gene: TRBV7-6
clone size: .
CDR3 DNA: TGTGCCAGCAGCTTATCTTCTAGCCTTTACAATGAGCAGTTCTTC
CDR3 protein: CASSLSSSLYNEQFF

J gene: TRBJ1-3
D gene: .
V gene: TRBV27
clone size: .
CDR3 DNA: TGTGCCAGCAGTTTGCGGTCGGGAAACACCATATATTTT
CDR3 protein: CASSLRSGNTIYF

J gene: TRBJ1-6
D gene: TRBD1
V gene: TRBV7-9
clone size: .
CDR3 DNA: TGTGCCAGCAGCTCACCGACAGGGGATTCACCCCTCCACTTT
CDR3 protein: CASSSPTGDSPLHF

J gene: TRBJ2-2
D gene: TRBD2
V gene: TRBV30
clone size: .
CDR3 DNA: TGTGCCTCAAGCCGGGGGGGGGCCTTCGGGGAGCTGTTTTTT
CDR3 protein: CASSRGGAFGELFF

J gene: TRBJ2-5
D gene: TRBD2
V gene: TRBV5-4
clone size: .
CDR3 DNA: TGTGCCAGCAGCGGGACTATACTAGCGGGAGCTGAGCAGTACTTC
CDR3 protein: CASSGTILAGAEQYF

J gene: TRBJ2-7
D gene: .
V gene: TRBV6-6
clone size: few
CDR3 DNA: TGTGCCAGCAGTTATGGGTGGGCGAAGTACGAGCAGTACTTC
CDR3 protein: CASSYGWAKYEQYF

J gene: TRBJ2-1
D gene: TRBD2
V gene: TRBV7-3
clone size: once
CDR3 DNA: TGTGCCAGCAGTTCGACTAGCGGGGGAAGCTCCTACAATGAGCAGTTCTTC
CDR3 protein: CASSSTSGGSSYNEQFF

J gene: TRBJ2-3
D gene: .
V gene: TRBV11-3
clone size: .
CDR3 DNA: TGTGCCAGCAGCTCTGGCGCCCCAGGGGATACGCAGTATTTT
CDR3 protein: CASSSGAPGDTQYF

J gene: TRBJ2-2
D gene: .
V gene: TRBV6-6
clone size: .
CDR3 DNA: TGTGCCAGCAGTTCCGACAGGAACCGCCCCGGGGAGCTGTTTTTT
CDR3 protein: CASSSDRNRPGELFF

J gene: TRBJ2-7
D gene: .
V gene: TRBV5-1
clone size: .
CDR3 DNA: TGCGCCAGCACCGTAACGACGCGCGGGGACTACGAGCAGTACTTC
CDR3 protein: CASTVTTRGDYEQYF

J gene: TRBJ1-2
D gene: .
V gene: TRBV7-9
clone size: .
CDR3 DNA: TGTGCCAGCAGCTTAGATCATTATGGCTACACCTTC
CDR3 protein: CASSLDHYGYTF

J gene: TRBJ2-6
D gene: .
V gene: TRBV29-1
clone size: .
CDR3 DNA: TGCAGCGTTTCCCAGGGGACCAACGTCCTGACTTTC
CDR3 protein: CSVSQGTNVLTF

J gene: TRBJ1-4
D gene: TRBD1
V gene: TRBV27
clone size: .
CDR3 DNA: TGTGCCAGCAGAAGAACGGGGACAGTATATGAAAAACTGTTTTTT
CDR3 protein: CASRRTGTVYEKLFF

J gene: TRBJ2-3
D gene: TRBD2
V gene: TRBV29-1
clone size: .
CDR3 DNA: TGCAGCGCCGCGCGGGGGGGTAGCGCGGGCCCAGATACGCAGTATTTT
CDR3 protein: CSAARGGSAGPDTQYF

J gene: TRBJ2-7
D gene: .
V gene: TRBV5-1
clone size: .
CDR3 DNA: TGCGCCAGCGGACATGACTCTCGCGAGCAGTACTTC
CDR3 protein: CASGHDSREQYF

J gene: TRBJ1-5
D gene: .
V gene: TRBV19
clone size: .
CDR3 DNA: TGTGCCAGTAGTATCCTCGGCAGAGGAAACAATCAGCCCCAGCATTTT
CDR3 protein: CASSILGRGNNQPQHF

J gene: TRBJ2-3
D gene: TRBD2
V gene: TRBV2
clone size: .
CDR3 DNA: TGTGCCAGTAAGGGACTAGCGGGCCGGGGCACTGGCACAGATACGCAGTATTTT
CDR3 protein: CASKGLAGRGTGTDTQYF

J gene: TRBJ1-2
D gene: TRBD1
V gene: TRBV7-9
clone size: .
CDR3 DNA: TGTGCCAGCAGCTCCAACACAGGGGGCCGGTACTATGGCTACACCTTC
CDR3 protein: CASSSNTGGRYYGYTF

J gene: TRBJ2-2
D gene: TRBD1
V gene: TRBV29-1
clone size: .
CDR3 DNA: TGCAGCAATGGACAGGGGAGGGGGGAGCTGTTTTTT
CDR3 protein: CSNGQGRGELFF

J gene: TRBJ2-2
D gene: TRBD1
V gene: TRBV5-1
clone size: .
CDR3 DNA: TGCGCCAGCAGCTTGGCACTGATCCCGGGACAGGGTATAACCGGGGAGCTGTTTTTT
CDR3 protein: CASSLALIPGQGITGELFF

J gene: TRBJ1-2
D gene: TRBD1
V gene: TRBV19
clone size: .
CDR3 DNA: TGTGCCAGTAGTCCAAGGGCTACCGGGACAGGGGGCTATGGCTACACCTTC
CDR3 protein: CASSPRATGTGGYGYTF

J gene: TRBJ1-1
D gene: TRBD1
V gene: TRBV19
clone size: .
CDR3 DNA: TGTGCCAGTAGTAACCCGGGACAGGGTCGTACTGAAGCTTTCTTT
CDR3 protein: CASSNPGQGRTEAFF

J gene: TRBJ2-3
D gene: TRBD2
V gene: TRBV2
clone size: .
CDR3 DNA: TGTGCCAGCAGTGAAATGGGGACTAGAGTTCAAGATACGCAGTATTTT
CDR3 protein: CASSEMGTRVQDTQYF

J gene: TRBJ1-5
D gene: .
V gene: TRBV29-1
clone size: .
CDR3 DNA: TGCAGCGTCGCCGGGGGGTTCAATCAGCCCCAGCATTTT
CDR3 protein: CSVAGGFNQPQHF

J gene: TRBJ1-2
D gene: .
V gene: TRBV28
clone size: few
CDR3 DNA: TGTGCCAGCAGTTTATGGGGCGGGGGGGGTGGCTATGGCTACACCTTC
CDR3 protein: CASSLWGGGGGYGYTF

J gene: TRBJ1-3
D gene: .
V gene: TRBV2
clone size: .
CDR3 DNA: TGTGCCAGCAGTGAGTTGACAGTGGCTGGAAACACCATATATTTT
CDR3 protein: CASSELTVAGNTIYF

J gene: TRBJ1-2
D gene: .
V gene: TRBV2
clone size: .
CDR3 DNA: TGTGCCAGCAGTCCCAACGGAATAGGGGGGGATGGCTACACCTTC
CDR3 protein: CASSPNGIGGDGYTF

J gene: TRBJ1-1
D gene: .
V gene: TRBV6-5
clone size: .
CDR3 DNA: TGTGCCAGCAGTTACTCGGTACGTCAGATGAACACTGAAGCTTTCTTT
CDR3 protein: CASSYSVRQMNTEAFF

J gene: TRBJ1-2
D gene: .
V gene: TRBV5-5
clone size: .
CDR3 DNA: TGTGCCAGCAGCTTAACAGGGTCGTATGGCTACACCTTC
CDR3 protein: CASSLTGSYGYTF

J gene: TRBJ1-4
D gene: .
V gene: TRBV18
clone size: few
CDR3 DNA: TGTGCCAGCTCAACCTCAGGGGTGGGACTGTTTTTT
CDR3 protein: CASSTSGVGLFF

J gene: TRBJ2-2
D gene: .
V gene: TRBV9
clone size: .
CDR3 DNA: TGTGCCAGCAGCGCCCTGAGGGGGGGGGAGCTGTTTTTT
CDR3 protein: CASSALRGGELFF

J gene: TRBJ2-7
D gene: .
V gene: TRBV10-3
clone size: few
CDR3 DNA: TGTGCCATCAGTAGAATCGACAGAATGAACTACGAGCAGTACTTC
CDR3 protein: CAISRIDRMNYEQYF

J gene: TRBJ1-1
D gene: .
V gene: TRBV18
clone size: .
CDR3 DNA: TGTGCCAGCTCACCTCTCAAAGGGGGGAACACTGAAGCTTTCTTT
CDR3 protein: CASSPLKGGNTEAFF

J gene: TRBJ2-3
D gene: .
V gene: TRBV5-1
clone size: .
CDR3 DNA: TGCGCCAGCAGCTTGGCCCAATCCAGGGGTCATACGCAGTATTTT
CDR3 protein: CASSLAQSRGHTQYF

J gene: TRBJ1-4
D gene: .
V gene: TRBV7-2
clone size: medium-sized
CDR3 DNA: TGTGCCAGCAGCCGTGAGGTTGCAACTAATGAAAAACTGTTTTTT
CDR3 protein: CASSREVATNEKLFF

J gene: TRBJ2-7
D gene: .
V gene: TRBV10-3
clone size: .
CDR3 DNA: TGTGCCATCAGTGAAAGAGCGGATACCTACGAGCAGTACTTC
CDR3 protein: CAISERADTYEQYF

J gene: TRBJ2-7
D gene: TRBD2
V gene: TRBV6-6
clone size: .
CDR3 DNA: TGTGCCAGCAGTTACCGGGGGGTAGAATACGAGCAGTACTTC
CDR3 protein: CASSYRGVEYEQYF

J gene: TRBJ2-7
D gene: TRBD1
V gene: TRBV11-2
clone size: .
CDR3 DNA: TGTGCCAGCAGCGAAGACAGGGTATACGAGCAGTACTTC
CDR3 protein: CASSEDRVYEQYF

J gene: TRBJ2-3
D gene: TRBD2
V gene: TRBV20-1
clone size: few
CDR3 DNA: TGCAGCGGACTAGCGCTAGATACGCAGTATTTT
CDR3 protein: CSGLALDTQYF

J gene: TRBJ2-5
D gene: TRBD2
V gene: TRBV5-4
clone size: few
CDR3 DNA: TGTGCCAGCAGCCCAGCCCAGCGGGGTCAAGAGACCCAGTACTTC
CDR3 protein: CASSPAQRGQETQYF

J gene: TRBJ1-2
D gene: .
V gene: TRBV15
clone size: once
CDR3 DNA: TGTGCCACCAGCAACTATCCCCGACAGCTGAAAGATGGCTACACCTTC
CDR3 protein: CATSNYPRQLKDGYTF

J gene: TRBJ2-7
D gene: TRBD1
V gene: TRBV5-1
clone size: .
CDR3 DNA: TGCGCCAGCAGCTTGGAAGGGACAGATGCCTACGAGCAGTACTTC
CDR3 protein: CASSLEGTDAYEQYF

J gene: TRBJ2-6
D gene: TRBD1
V gene: TRBV10-3
clone size: .
CDR3 DNA: TGTGCCATCAGGTCCGGGACAGCCGGCTCTGGGGCCAACGTCCTGACTTTC
CDR3 protein: CAIRSGTAGSGANVLTF

J gene: TRBJ2-3
D gene: .
V gene: TRBV5-4
clone size: .
CDR3 DNA: TGTGCCAGCAGCCGGCAGGGACTCCAGGGAGATACGCAGTATTTT
CDR3 protein: CASSRQGLQGDTQYF

J gene: TRBJ1-1
D gene: TRBD1
V gene: TRBV27
clone size: .
CDR3 DNA: TGTGCCAGCAGTGGCAGGACAGGGAACACTGAAGCTTTCTTT
CDR3 protein: CASSGRTGNTEAFF

J gene: TRBJ2-7
D gene: .
V gene: TRBV5-1
clone size: .
CDR3 DNA: TGCGCCAGCAGCTTGGTGACAGATGTTGGCTACGAGCAGTACTTC
CDR3 protein: CASSLVTDVGYEQYF

J gene: TRBJ2-5
D gene: .
V gene: TRBV28
clone size: .
CDR3 DNA: TGTGCCAGCAATTCAAACGAGCAGACAATACAAGAGACCCAGTACTTC
CDR3 protein: CASNSNEQTIQETQYF

J gene: TRBJ1-5
D gene: .
V gene: TRBV19
clone size: .
CDR3 DNA: TGTGCCAGTAGTATAACCGTACAAGATAGCAATCAGCCCCAGCATTTT
CDR3 protein: CASSITVQDSNQPQHF

J gene: TRBJ1-2
D gene: TRBD1
V gene: TRBV10-2
clone size: few
CDR3 DNA: TGCGCCAGCAGTGACAACGACAGGGTCTATGGCTACACCTTC
CDR3 protein: CASSDNDRVYGYTF

J gene: TRBJ2-7
D gene: .
V gene: TRBV10-1
clone size: medium-sized
CDR3 DNA: TGCGCCAGTCGACAGTACGAGCAGTACTTC
CDR3 protein: CASRQYEQYF

J gene: TRBJ2-1
D gene: TRBD2
V gene: TRBV30
clone size: .
CDR3 DNA: TGTGCCTCGACTAGCGGGGGATCCCATGAGCAGTTCTTC
CDR3 protein: CASTSGGSHEQFF

J gene: TRBJ2-7
D gene: .
V gene: TRBV7-2
clone size: .
CDR3 DNA: TGTGCCAGCAGCTTAATACCCGACGGAGCCTACGAGCAGTACTTC
CDR3 protein: CASSLIPDGAYEQYF

J gene: TRBJ2-2
D gene: TRBD2
V gene: TRBV7-6
clone size: .
CDR3 DNA: TGTGCCAGCAGCGGGACTAGCGGGGCCGGGGAGCTGTTTTTT
CDR3 protein: CASSGTSGAGELFF

J gene: TRBJ2-2
D gene: TRBD2
V gene: TRBV4-1
clone size: .
CDR3 DNA: TGCGCCAGCAGCCAAGATAGGGCTAGCGGGGGGGCAAGGGACGGGGAGCTGTTTTTT
CDR3 protein: CASSQDRASGGARDGELFF

J gene: TRBJ2-4
D gene: .
V gene: TRBV5-1
clone size: .
CDR3 DNA: TGCGCCAGCAGCTTGGCCACGACGGGATCGAACATTCAGTACTTC
CDR3 protein: CASSLATTGSNIQYF